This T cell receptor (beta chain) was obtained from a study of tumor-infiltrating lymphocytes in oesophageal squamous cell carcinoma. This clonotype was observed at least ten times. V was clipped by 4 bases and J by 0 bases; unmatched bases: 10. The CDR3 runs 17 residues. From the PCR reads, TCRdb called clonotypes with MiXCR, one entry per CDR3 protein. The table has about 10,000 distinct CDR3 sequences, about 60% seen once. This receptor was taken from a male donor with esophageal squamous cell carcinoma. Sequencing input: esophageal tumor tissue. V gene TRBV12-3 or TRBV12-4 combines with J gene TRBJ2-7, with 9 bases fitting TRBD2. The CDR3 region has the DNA TGTGCCAGCAGTTCTCGAAGGACTAGCGACTCCTCCTACGAGCAGTACTTC. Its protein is CASSSRRTSDSSYEQYF.